The T cell receptor beta chain described here comes from a study of CD8+ T cells in alopecia areata (dated by TCRdb to 2016 to 2018). With regard to the full study: Treated patients were enrolled in an open-label pilot trial of oral tofacitinib, 5 to 10 mg twice daily, for moderate-to-severe alopecia areata. Tofacitinib-treated patients had biopsies at baseline and at 4 and 24 weeks of treatment, with a later scalp biopsy in several patients. TCRbeta CDR3 regions were amplified by immunoSEQ multiplex PCR using 35 Vbeta forward and 13 Jbeta reverse primers. For the treated patients, the SALT score, which quantifies what percentage of scalp surface area is affected, served as the measure of disease severity. In both human patients and the C3H/HeJ mouse model, the study applied high-throughput TCRbeta sequencing to look at T cell clonal expansion in alopecia areata. RNA was obtained with the PAXgene miRNA kit for fixed scalp, the miRNeasy kit for PBMCs, and the RNeasy kit for mouse skin. Scalp tissue and sorted CD4+ and CD8+ peripheral blood T cells from patchy and totalis/universalis alopecia areata patients and from healthy controls were covered by human TCRbeta sequencing. Tofacitinib was given for 6 to 18 months, followed by 6 months of follow-up off drug to assess delayed response and recurrence. Scalp clonality was compared among normal scalp (n=4), patchy alopecia areata scalp (n=8), and alopecia totalis/universalis scalp (n=8). Overall study results and their limits: Many expanded lesional clones were found to persist in scalp and blood during tofacitinib treatment, and relapse after treatment cessation may be partly explained by this persistence. Because the treated cohort was small and included a single nonresponder, larger studies are needed to assess links between baseline CD8+ expansion and response. Scalp clonality and the number of expanded CD8+ clones among the top 100 scalp clones were significantly decreased by tofacitinib. Unlike mouse skin, which is dominated by gammadelta T cells, normal human skin has resident alphabeta T cells that are also sequenced, and this complicates analysis of the scalp TCR repertoire. Shared TCR sequences between patients were less evident than in mice, which may be partly attributable to HLA diversity in the patient population. Lesional scalp, especially in alopecia totalis/universalis, showed higher clonality and more expanded CD8+ clones than normal scalp, suggesting antigenic drive.

V loses 7 bases, J loses 2 bases, and the germline ends lie 12 bases apart. The germline V gene yields SGHDT for CDR1 and YYEEEE for CDR2. Its CDR3 holds 13 amino acids, cysteine through phenylalanine. This entry keeps only the CDR3 DNA: 39 bases, framed from base 1. The meaning of the sample's time point label: about 25 weeks on oral tofacitinib. What the treatment or condition label conveys for this sample: oral pan-JAK inhibitor, 5-10 mg twice daily. Lesional scalp punch biopsies and peripheral blood were collected from alopecia areata patients. PBMCs were isolated by density centrifugation and stained for CD3, CD4 and CD8, and CD4+ and CD8+ T cells were sorted on a FACSAria. A note on this clone: Its antigen remains unidentified. No per-base quality is available; no much larger clone lies one base away.

Library generation was performed with the immunoSEQ multiplex PCR assay. RNA was extracted from all samples and reverse transcribed into cDNA as template for TCR sequencing. First-strand cDNA was synthesized using SuperScript III with a 2:1 mix of oligo-dT and random hexamers. A synthetic immune receptor repertoire was used to gauge amplification bias, and whatever bias remained was removed computationally. Under the source paper's analysis protocol: After raw reads were preprocessed to remove errors, the CDR3 was defined following IMGT conventions as running from the conserved cysteine to phenylalanine. Clonality was calculated as 1 minus Shannon entropy normalized by log2 of the number of productive unique TCRs. CD4 or CD8 identity of scalp clones was inferred by cross-referencing scalp TCRbeta sequences with sorted blood CD4 and CD8 repertoires. In TCRdb, the immuneACCESS table is reduced to in-frame sequences with V and J assigned. These tables do not hold every clone; where another copy was compared, an unresolved V gene accounts for under half, and the others remain unexplained. The V and J calls and the clone size are those of that table, but D and trimming were determined from the DNA. This sample holds about 180,000 clones; roughly 53% were observed only once. The ten largest account for approximately 10% of the sample.

The V gene is TRBV5-6 and the J gene is TRBJ1-1, with the D segment identity uncertain. The clonotype originates from a human donor with alopecia areata. Material: CD8+ T cells sorted from blood, obtained at week 24, from a patient treated with tofacitinib. The DNA sequence is TGTGCCAGCTCATTAGATCTCAACACTGAAGCTTTCTTT. It encodes CASSLDLNTEAFF. The reference TRBV5-6 and TRBJ1-1 proteins fill in what lies around the CDR3, so the full variable domain reads DAGVTQSPTHLIKTRGQQVTLRCSPKSGHDTVSWYQQALGQGPQFIFQYYEEEERQRGNFPDRFSGHQFPNYSSELNVNALLLGDSALYLCASSLDLNTEAFFGQGTRLTVV.